These 29 T cell receptor beta chains share one sample of origin, sequenced in a study of blood T cell repertoires in COVID-19. Some clones are missing from TCRdb's copy, which holds only in-frame ones; the method was immunoSEQ multiplex PCR. The top ten hold 0.95% to 1.5% of the sample, which has 380,000 or so clones, around 90% seen once. What was sequenced was peripheral blood. The receptor source for this set is a man aged 35 to 55 with acute or convalescent COVID-19.

The chain has TRBV7-9 and TRBJ1-1; TRBD1 aligns across 7 bases. The germline gives CDR1 SEHNR, CDR2 FQNEAQ (reference sequence). The CDR3 contains 14 residues. J gave up 5 bases and V 5 bases, and 8 bases lay outside the gene matches. The CDR3 is CASSPPTGETEAFF. The DNA for the CDR3 is TGTGCCAGCAGCCCGCCCACAGGGGAGACTGAAGCTTTCTTT.

J is TRBJ2-7 and V is TRBV15; 7 bases agree with TRBD1. Germline CDR1 reads LNHNV; CDR2 reads YYDKDF (reference sequence). This CDR3 spans 15 amino acids. Trimming at V came to 5 bases and at J to 2 bases, leaving 9 bases not matched to a gene. CDR3 in amino acids: CATSEDRELTYEQYF. For the CDR3, the DNA is TGTGCCACCAGCGAAGACAGGGAGTTGACCTACGAGCAGTACTTC.

The chain combines TRBV15 with TRBJ1-4, with 7 bases that match TRBD1. The CDR3 is made up of 18 amino acids. Germline V gives CDR1 LNHNV, CDR2 YYDKDF (reference sequence). V shed 6 bases and J 5 bases; nucleotides not matched to a gene: 18. Here the CDR3 DNA reads TGTGCCACCAGAGCCGGCAGGGGGACTTTTCGGGAAAATGAAAAACTGTTTTTT. It codes for CATRAGRGTFRENEKLFF. Full variable domain (outside the CDR3, taken from reference TRBV15 and TRBJ1-4): DAMVIQNPRYQVTQFGKPVTLSCSQTLNHNVMYWYQQKSSQAPKLLFHYYDKDFNNEADTPDNFQSRRPNTSFCFLDIRSPGLGDTAMYLCATRAGRGTFRENEKLFFGSGTQLSVL.

The chain recombines TRBV9 with TRBJ2-1; D gene unclear. The CDR3 sequence is 15 residues long. Trimming pared 0 bases from V and 3 bases from J, leaving 10 bases between. CDR1 and CDR2 (germline): SGDLS, YYNGEE. CDR3: CASSVVGTVYNEQFF. The CDR3 DNA reads TGTGCCAGCAGCGTAGTTGGCACAGTCTACAATGAGCAGTTCTTC.

This clone was seen a handful of times. The J gene is TRBJ2-7, the V gene TRBV6-1; 12 bases map to TRBD2. The CDR3 is 15 amino acids. The germline V gene has CDR1 MNHNS and CDR2 SASEGT. J lost 6 bases, V lost 2 bases, and 5 bases had no gene match. As DNA, the CDR3 is TGTGCCAGCAGTGAACTAGCGGGGGGGCAGGCCGAGCAGTACTTC. This translates into CASSELAGGQAEQYF.

The chain links TRBV29-1 to TRBJ2-1; 8 bases line up with TRBD1. Germline V CDR1 and CDR2: SQVTM, ANQGSEA. With V trimmed by 8 bases and J by 6 bases, 9 bases remained unmatched. CDR3 length equals 13 residues. CDR3 region: CSFWTGQSNEQFF. The CDR3 coding sequence is TGCAGCTTTTGGACAGGGCAAAGCAATGAGCAGTTCTTC.

This sequence joins TRBV7-2 and TRBJ2-7; the D gene is possibly TRBD2 (5 bases). The germline V and J ends were trimmed by 5 bases and 2 bases, with 13 bases remaining between them. The CDR3 is 14 amino acids. The germline V gene has CDR1 SGHTA and CDR2 FQGNSA. The CDR3 loop reads CASSPSSRPYEQYF. The CDR3 DNA sequence: TGTGCCAGCAGCCCTTCTAGCAGGCCCTACGAGCAGTACTTC.

The chain couples TRBV6-5 to TRBJ1-1; 9 nucleotides line up with TRBD1. There are 15 residues in the CDR3. The germline gives CDR1 MNHEY, CDR2 SVGAGI. The ends lost 7 bases at V and 4 bases at J; junction bases unmatched: 10. The CDR3 coding sequence is TGTGCCAGCAAATGGGACAGGGTTGGGGGCACTGAAGCTTTCTTT. This gives the protein CASKWDRVGGTEAFF.

The J gene is TRBJ1-6, the V gene TRBV5-4; D is perhaps TRBD1 (5 bases). The CDR3 has 16 amino acids. V shed 1 base and J shed 3 bases, with 11 bases lying between them. The germline V gene has CDR1 SGHNT and CDR2 YYREEE (reference sequence). The CDR3 sequence: CASSLQGGGYNSPLHF. The CDR3 DNA reads as TGTGCCAGCAGCTTGCAGGGCGGTGGCTATAATTCACCCCTCCACTTT. The complete variable domain, with remaining parts taken from reference TRBV5-4 and TRBJ1-6, reads ETGVTQSPTHLIKTRGQQVTLRCSSQSGHNTVSWYQQALGQGPQFIFQYYREEENGRGNFPPRFSGLQFPNYSSELNVNALELDDSALYLCASSLQGGGYNSPLHFGNGTRLTVT.

J is TRBJ2-3 and V is TRBV29-1, with D perhaps TRBD1 (6 bases). The CDR3 consists of 14 residues. Trimming took 5 bases from V and 7 from J, leaving 19 bases between them. Germline CDR1 reads SQVTM; CDR2 reads ANQGSEA. CDR3 sequence reads: CSVRNRDNSNTQYF. The CDR3, as DNA: TGCAGCGTTCGAAACCGGGACAACTCAAATACGCAGTATTTT.

V is TRBV7-6 and J is TRBJ1-1; TRBD1 might be the D (5 bases). The CDR3 sequence is 14 residues long. Germline V CDR1 and CDR2: SGHVS, FNYEAQ. The V end lost 2 bases, the J end lost 10 bases, and 17 bases lay between the germline ends. The CDR3 nucleotides read TGTGCCAGCAGCTTAACAGGAGGGCTGGAGGGAGCTTTCTTT. It is translated as CASSLTGGLEGAFF.

The chain joins TRBV2 to TRBJ2-1, with TRBD2 as a possible D gene (6 bases). From germline, CDR1 is SNHLY and CDR2 FYNNEI. Trimming left V 8 bases short and J 13 bases short, with 15 bases between. CDR3 size: 11 residues. The CDR3: CASREGTSQFF. DNA of the CDR3: TGTGCCAGCCGAGAGGGGACTTCCCAGTTCTTC.

V gene TRBV2 combines with J gene TRBJ2-1, with 7 bases aligning to TRBD2. This CDR3 has 14 amino acids. Germline trimming cut 5 bases from V and 6 bases from J; bases unmatched to any gene: 7. Germline values: CDR1 SNHLY, CDR2 FYNNEI. In nucleotides, the CDR3 is TGTGCCAGCAGTTCAAGCGGGGCGGGCAATGAGCAGTTCTTC. Protein: CASSSSGAGNEQFF.

J is TRBJ1-2 and V is TRBV30; 8 bases line up with TRBD1. J lost 2 bases, V lost 5 bases, and 4 bases had no gene match. Per the germline V gene, CDR1 is GTSNPN and CDR2 is SVGIG (reference sequence). The CDR3 length is 13 residues. The CDR3 is CAWARQGNYGYTF. The CDR3 coding sequence is TGTGCCTGGGCACGACAGGGGAACTATGGCTACACCTTC.

The chain recombines TRBV27 with TRBJ1-5; D is possibly TRBD1 (6 bases). V was pared by 4 bases and J by 0 bases, with 19 bases between. The germline V gene encodes CDR1 MNHEY and CDR2 SMNVEV (reference sequence). The CDR3 loop spans 18 amino acids. CDR3 amino acids: CASSSYKIQGYSNQPQHF. Here the CDR3 DNA reads TGTGCCAGCAGTTCCTATAAAATACAGGGCTATAGCAATCAGCCCCAGCATTTT.

V gene TRBV4-1 combines with J gene TRBJ2-7, with 11 bases matching TRBD2. The V segment lost 1 base and the J segment 1 base; nucleotides outside the gene matches: 6. Looked up from germline, CDR1 is MGHRA and CDR2 is YSYEKL. This CDR3 has 17 residues. In DNA form, the CDR3 reads TGCGCCAGCAGCCAAGTTACTAGCGGGGGTTTTTCCTACGAGCAGTACTTC. This codes for CASSQVTSGGFSYEQYF.

The genes are TRBV7-8 and TRBJ1-5; 8 bases align to TRBD1. Germline-derived CDR1 and CDR2 are SGHVS and FQNEAQ. The trim removed 1 base at V and 5 bases at J, leaving 1 base unmatched. CDR3 length equals 14 residues. CDR3 sequence: CASSLGQGHQPQHF. CDR3 sequence (DNA): TGTGCCAGCAGCTTAGGACAGGGGCATCAGCCCCAGCATTTT.

The genes are TRBV6-5 and TRBJ1-1; 8 bases agree with TRBD1. Trimming at V came to 7 bases and at J to 0 bases, leaving 7 bases not matched to a gene. The CDR3 covers 15 residues. Germline V gene sequence: CDR1 MNHEY, CDR2 SVGAGI. Here the CDR3 reads CASTGQGVVNTEAFF. CDR3 DNA: TGTGCCAGCACCGGACAGGGAGTGGTGAACACTGAAGCTTTCTTT.

The genes are TRBV9 and TRBJ2-5; 10 bases align to TRBD2. This CDR3 is 16 amino acids long. V shed 2 bases and J 2 bases; nucleotides not matched to a gene: 6. Germline assignment: CDR1 SGDLS and CDR2 YYNGEE. Here the CDR3 reads CASSVSGRTTQETQYF. The CDR3 coding sequence is TGTGCCAGCAGCGTTAGCGGGAGGACAACACAAGAGACCCAGTACTTC.

Comment on this clone: Other nucleotide sequences in the sample specify the same CDR3. The chain has TRBV30 and TRBJ1-2; 8 positions agree with TRBD1. Germline loops: CDR1 GTSNPN, CDR2 SVGIG (reference sequence). The CDR3 covers 13 residues. Trimming cost V 1 base and J 4 bases; bases outside gene matches: 2. DNA of the CDR3: TGTGCCTGGAGTGCCGACAGGGGCTATGGCTACACCTTC. Translation gives CAWSADRGYGYTF.

J is TRBJ1-5 and V is TRBV10-2; maybe TRBD1 (6 bases). The CDR3 consists of 15 residues. Per the germline V gene, CDR1 is WSHSY and CDR2 is SAAADI. V was cut by 7 bases and J by 4 bases, with 17 bases left in between. The CDR3 nucleotides read TGCGCCAGCATCAAGGGGGACCGTACGAATCAGCCCCAGCATTTT. It yields the protein CASIKGDRTNQPQHF.

The V and J genes are TRBV30 and TRBJ2-7; possibly TRBD1 for D (6 bases). The CDR3 length is 13 residues. Trimming cost V 3 bases and J 4 bases, with 13 bases left between them. The germline V gene encodes CDR1 GTSNPN and CDR2 SVGIG (reference sequence). The CDR3 coding sequence is TGTGCCTGGAGCCCACACAGGGTTTACGAGCAGTACTTC. Translated, it gives CAWSPHRVYEQYF. The full variable domain, completed using reference TRBV30 and TRBJ2-7, is SQTIHQWPATLVQPVGSPLSLECTVEGTSNPNLYWYRQAAGRGLQLLFYSVGIGQISSEVPQNLSASRPQDRQFILSSKKLLLSDSGFYLCAWSPHRVYEQYFGPGTRLTVT.

The rearrangement links TRBV28 to TRBJ1-2, with D hard to call. From germline, CDR1 is MDHEN and CDR2 SYDVKM. The CDR3 covers 11 residues. V was cut by 8 bases and J by 10 bases, with 14 bases left in between. The CDR3 region has the DNA TGTGCCAGCTTCAACCAGGTGGACTACACCTTC. Its protein product is CASFNQVDYTF.

This chain connects TRBV12-3 or TRBV12-4 to TRBJ2-1; D is unresolved. This CDR3 is 10 amino acids long. V lost 6 bases and J lost 6, with 3 bases in between. In DNA, the CDR3 is TGTGCCAGCAGCATCAATGAGCAGTTCTTC. Translated, it gives CASSINEQFF.

J is TRBJ2-3 and V is TRBV14, with 11 bases lining up with TRBD2. Germline V gene lookup returns CDR1 SGHDN and CDR2 FVKESK. CDR3 length equals 18 residues. V gave up 3 bases and J gave up 1 base; unmatched junction bases: 9. The CDR3 nucleotides read TGTGCCAGCAGCCACTTAGCGGGAGGGCCTCGGGGCACAGATACGCAGTATTTT. The encoded protein is CASSHLAGGPRGTDTQYF.

This rearrangement joins TRBV10-3 to TRBJ1-1; the D is unclear. The CDR3 contains 15 residues. The germline V gene has CDR1 ENHRY and CDR2 SYGVKD. The germline V and J ends were trimmed by 2 bases and 1 base, with 11 bases remaining between them. The CDR3 DNA reads TGTGCCATCAGTGAGCCAGAGACTGGGAACACTGAAGCTTTCTTT. This encodes CAISEPETGNTEAFF.

Worth noting for this clone: Distinct nucleotide sequences in the sample also encode this CDR3. The chain links TRBV27 to TRBJ1-2; D might be TRBD1 (6 bases). CDR1 is MNHEY, CDR2 SMNVEV, per germline (reference sequence). Trimming took 3 bases from V and 3 from J, leaving 8 bases between them. This CDR3 is 13 amino acids long. The CDR3 region is CASSLNRDYGYTF. As DNA, the CDR3 is TGTGCCAGCAGTTTGAACAGGGACTATGGCTACACCTTC.

The V and J genes are TRBV5-4 and TRBJ1-2; D may be TRBD1 (6 bases). The CDR3 has 15 amino acids. V shed 6 bases and J shed 0 bases, with 15 bases lying between them. Germline V gene sequence: CDR1 SGHNT, CDR2 YYREEE (reference sequence). The CDR3 is CASKLGGGTNYGYTF. The CDR3 DNA sequence: TGTGCCAGCAAACTGGGAGGGGGAACTAACTATGGCTACACCTTC. The variable domain in full, with the rest retrieved from reference TRBV5-4 and TRBJ1-2, is ETGVTQSPTHLIKTRGQQVTLRCSSQSGHNTVSWYQQALGQGPQFIFQYYREEENGRGNFPPRFSGLQFPNYSSELNVNALELDDSALYLCASKLGGGTNYGYTFGSGTRLTVV.

The V call is TRBV25-1, the J call TRBJ2-3; 14 bases fit TRBD2. The CDR3 consists of 15 residues. V dropped 2 bases and J dropped 10; count of bases not matched to a gene: 5. Germline CDR1 is MGHDK and CDR2 is SYGVNS. The CDR3 DNA sequence: TGTGCCAGCAGTGAAGCGGGGACTAGCGGGAGTTCGCAGTATTTT. Translated, it gives CASSEAGTSGSSQYF. The full variable domain, rest sourced from reference TRBV25-1 and TRBJ2-3, is EADIYQTPRYLVIGTGKKITLECSQTMGHDKMYWYQQDPGMELHLIHYSYGVNSTEKGDLSSESTVSRIRTEHFPLTLESARPSHTSQYLCASSEAGTSGSSQYFGPGTRLTVL.